The 7 T cell receptor beta chains below all came from one sample that was sequenced in a study of siplizumab effects on memory and regulatory T cells. The method was immunoSEQ multiplex PCR; TCRdb's version includes in-frame clones alone and lacks a portion of them. Altogether around 100,000 clones are present, about 90% being singletons, with the ten largest covering less than 0.85%. Sequenced sample: Tregs sorted from blood. These receptors were obtained from a human donor in good health.

CDR3 loop: CASKGATGELFF. CDR3 coding DNA: TGCGCCTCGAAGGGGGCTACCGGGGAGCTGTTTTTT. V gene TRBV10-2 combines with J gene TRBJ2-2; 7 bases align to TRBD1. Germline assignment: CDR1 WSHSY and CDR2 SAAADI. The CDR3 is 12 residues long. The V and J ends lost 11 bases and 5 bases, in that order; junction bases with no gene match: 5.

The chain combines TRBV7-9 with TRBJ2-1; 10 positions match TRBD2. The CDR3 length is 16 residues. Germline CDR1 and CDR2: SEHNR and FQNEAQ (reference sequence). Trimming at V came to 2 bases and at J to 6 bases, leaving 7 bases not matched to a gene. CDR3 DNA: TGTGCCAGCAGCTTAAATGGCCTAGCGGGAGTCAATGAGCAGTTCTTC. Amino acid sequence: CASSLNGLAGVNEQFF.

The chain carries TRBV12-5 and TRBJ1-2; D uncertain. The V end lost 0 bases, the J end lost 7 bases, and 6 bases lay between the germline ends. The germline V gene has CDR1 LGHNT and CDR2 FRNRAP. This CDR3 contains 12 residues. The CDR3 protein is CASGLVRGGYTF. CDR3 nucleotides: TGTGCTAGTGGTTTGGTACGAGGTGGCTACACCTTC.

The gene calls are TRBV5-1 and TRBJ1-1; TRBD1 matches at 9 bases. Per the germline V gene, CDR1 is SGHRS and CDR2 is YFSETQ. The length of the CDR3 is 16 residues. Trimming at V came to 4 bases and at J to 2 bases, leaving 9 bases not matched to a gene. The CDR3, as DNA: TGCGCCAGCAGCCTCCGGACAGGGGTCAGTAACACTGAAGCTTTCTTT. Translated, it gives CASSLRTGVSNTEAFF.

This chain joins TRBV27 and TRBJ2-2; D ambiguous. Germline CDR1 is MNHEY and CDR2 is SMNVEV (reference sequence). V gave up 2 bases and J gave up 5 bases, with 21 bases separating them. The CDR3 loop spans 18 amino acids. The CDR3 coding sequence is TGTGCCAGCAGTTTAGGTGGCGGCCCCATCCGAAGGACCGGGGAGCTGTTTTTT. Translating it yields CASSLGGGPIRRTGELFF.

This clone was detected only once. The chain has TRBV2 and TRBJ2-7; 7 bases agree with TRBD1. Germline lookup yields CDR1 SNHLY and CDR2 FYNNEI. There are 12 residues in the CDR3. V shed 5 bases, J shed 3 bases, and the junction held 1 base outside the gene matches. The CDR3 DNA is TGTGCCAGCAGTCCAGGGGGCTACGAGCAGTACTTC. Encoded protein: CASSPGGYEQYF.

This chain links TRBV18 with TRBJ2-7; 8 bases map to TRBD2. V gave up 4 bases and J gave up 2 bases; unmatched junction bases: 7. The CDR3 length is 15 residues. Germline CDR1 is KGHSH and CDR2 is LQKENI. This CDR3 reads CASSQGSGLAYEQYF. The CDR3 bases are TGTGCCAGCTCACAGGGCTCGGGACTAGCCTACGAGCAGTACTTC.